This passage covers 31 T cell receptor beta chains from one sample sequenced in a study of blood T cells in healthy people across ages. The second PCR ran about 6 to 12 cycles with a sample-barcoded 5' primer and J-beta primers. Each CDR3 protein gets one entry after TCRdb re-called the 5' RACE reads with MiXCR. In the table there are 700,000 to 1,000,000 distinct CDR3 sequences, around 42% of which are singletons. Sequences were obtained from blood. Receptors were obtained from a man aged 55-75 years in good health.

The chain carries TRBV2 and TRBJ1-5; a possible D gene is TRBD1 (5 bases). CDR1 is SNHLY and CDR2 is FYNNEI in the germline V gene. Trimming pared 6 bases from V and 5 bases from J, leaving 17 bases between. The CDR3 consists of 15 residues. The CDR3 spells CASRAGTDPYQPQHF. DNA of the CDR3: TGTGCCAGCAGAGCCGGGACCGATCCCTATCAGCCCCAGCATTTT.

This sequence joins TRBV7-9 and TRBJ1-1, with 7 bases fitting TRBD1. The CDR3 totals 12 residues. Germline V gene lookup returns CDR1 SEHNR and CDR2 FQNEAQ (reference sequence). The V and J ends lost 4 bases and 9 bases, in that order; junction bases with no gene match: 5. The CDR3 region has the DNA TGTGCCAGCAGCTACGGACAGGCAAAAGCTTTCTTT. This encodes CASSYGQAKAFF.

The J gene is TRBJ1-3, the V gene TRBV4-3; D is undetermined. Trimming removed 0 bases at V and 0 bases at J, with 9 bases between. CDR1 and CDR2 (germline): LGHNA, YSLEER. The CDR3 spans 16 residues. For the CDR3, the DNA is TGCGCCAGCAGCCAAGATCGCCACGACTCTGGAAACACCATATATTTT. Encoded protein: CASSQDRHDSGNTIYF.

The rearrangement uses TRBV6-5 and TRBJ2-3; 11 nucleotides align to TRBD2. The V gene's germline CDR1 is MNHEY and CDR2 SVGAGI. The CDR3 extends over 16 amino acids. The V segment lost 0 bases and the J segment 1 base; nucleotides outside the gene matches: 0. CDR3 residues: CASSYSTSGGTDTQYF. The CDR3 region has the DNA TGTGCCAGCAGTTACTCGACTAGCGGGGGCACAGATACGCAGTATTTT.

This clonotype showed up just once. This rearrangement joins TRBV25-1 to TRBJ2-7, with a weak D call TRBD2 (6 bases). V dropped 1 base and J dropped 6 bases, with 13 bases sitting between them. Germline V lookup: CDR1 MGHDK, CDR2 SYGVNS. The CDR3 contains 14 residues. CDR3 bases: TGTGCCAGCAGTGAATCCGGGAGAAATGGCGAGCAGTACTTC. It specifies CASSESGRNGEQYF.

J is TRBJ2-7 and V is TRBV5-4; 10 bases are a match to TRBD2. The CDR3 loop spans 17 amino acids. Germline V gene sequence: CDR1 SGHNT, CDR2 YYREEE (reference sequence). V lost 3 bases and J lost 7; bases outside the gene matches: 16. DNA of the CDR3: TGTGCCAGCAGCTCGAAACTAGCGGGGAGCTCCTACAATGAGCAGTACTTC. Protein: CASSSKLAGSSYNEQYF.

This clonotype was seen a few times. The chain links TRBV12-3 or TRBV12-4 to TRBJ1-6; TRBD1 agrees at 9 bases. Germline trimming cut 5 bases from V and 14 bases from J; bases unmatched to any gene: 4. The CDR3 length is 12 residues. This CDR3 is CASSIWDRALHF. Here the CDR3 DNA reads TGTGCCAGCAGTATCTGGGACAGGGCCCTCCACTTT.

The chain uses TRBV10-3 and TRBJ1-5; D remains ambiguous. CDR1 is ENHRY and CDR2 is SYGVKD in the germline V gene. The CDR3 consists of 16 residues. The ends were cut back, 3 bases at V and 3 bases at J, with 15 bases in the middle. The CDR3 protein is CAISDREKGDNQPQHF. DNA of the CDR3: TGTGCCATCAGTGATCGGGAGAAGGGAGACAATCAGCCCCAGCATTTT.

The J gene is TRBJ1-4, the V gene TRBV6-6; 7 bases line up with TRBD1. The V segment lost 6 bases and the J segment 6 bases; nucleotides outside the gene matches: 7. The CDR3 sequence is 14 residues long. Germline lookup yields CDR1 MNHNY and CDR2 SVGAGI (reference sequence). The CDR3 loop reads CASRAATGDEKLFF. The CDR3 coding sequence is TGTGCCAGCAGGGCGGCCACAGGGGATGAAAAACTGTTTTTT.

This clonotype was counted many times. V and J are TRBV7-9 and TRBJ2-7; 8 bases are shared with TRBD2. The V gene's germline CDR1 is SEHNR and CDR2 FQNEAQ (reference sequence). The CDR3 is made up of 14 amino acids. Trimming at V came to 6 bases and at J to 0 bases, leaving 4 bases not matched to a gene. CDR3 protein: CASSYSGSSYEQYF. In nucleotides, the CDR3 is TGTGCCAGCAGTTACAGCGGGAGCTCCTACGAGCAGTACTTC.

The chain uses TRBV19 and TRBJ1-4, with D possibly TRBD1 on 5 matching bases. Per germline, CDR1 LNHDA and CDR2 SQIVND (reference sequence). The CDR3 has 15 residues. Trimming took off 1 base at V and 8 bases at J, with 14 bases between the two ends. The CDR3 DNA reads as TGTGCCAGTAGTATAGGGGGGTCCTTGGGCGAAAAACTGTTTTTT. This codes for CASSIGGSLGEKLFF.

In its sample, this clonotype was seen a few times. The chain is built from TRBV11-2 and TRBJ2-1, with 8 nucleotides matching TRBD1. The J call is in doubt because the DNA end fits TRBJ2-7 better. Per the germline V gene, CDR1 is SGHAT and CDR2 is FQNNGV. The CDR3 extends over 18 amino acids. CDR3 DNA: TGTGCCAGCAGCCCTTTGAACACGAGACAGGGGACCGTCTACGAGCAGTACTTC. This sequence encodes CASSPLNTRQGTVYEQYF.

J is TRBJ1-2 and V is TRBV6-1; D gene ambiguous. Germline lookup yields CDR1 MNHNS and CDR2 SASEGT. Trimming shortened V by 6 bases and J by 1 base, and 15 bases separated the two germline ends. The CDR3 covers 15 residues. CDR3: CASRDTDRLNYGYTF. The CDR3 DNA sequence: TGTGCCAGCAGGGATACGGACCGACTTAACTATGGCTACACCTTC.

A single count supports this clonotype. This rearrangement joins TRBV2 to TRBJ2-3; 11 bases are shared with TRBD2. Trimming removed 1 base from V and 3 bases from J; junction bases left unmatched: 3. This CDR3 is built from 16 residues. Germline V gene lookup returns CDR1 SNHLY and CDR2 FYNNEI. The CDR3 sequence is CASSEVLAGGTDTQYF. CDR3 in DNA: TGTGCCAGCAGTGAAGTGCTAGCGGGGGGAACAGATACGCAGTATTTT.

The rearrangement joins TRBV12-5 to TRBJ2-5; 12 nucleotides match TRBD2. The length of the CDR3 is 16 residues. Germline V gene data show CDR1 as LGHNT and CDR2 as FRNRAP. Trimming took 7 bases from V and 5 from J; bases not matched to a gene: 11. This CDR3 reads CASASVLAGGPETQYF. The CDR3 DNA reads TGTGCTAGTGCCTCTGTGCTAGCGGGGGGGCCTGAGACCCAGTACTTC.

V usage is TRBV12-3 or TRBV12-4 and J usage is TRBJ2-5, with TRBD1 matching over 8 bases. Matching the DNA end better, TRBJ2-7 makes the J call doubtful. The CDR3 spans 15 residues. The CDR3 loop reads CASSGSRTGLYEQYF. Written as DNA, the CDR3 is TGTGCCAGCAGTGGGTCAAGGACAGGGCTATACGAGCAGTACTTC.

This clonotype came up a few times. This chain joins TRBV6-6 and TRBJ1-4, with D possibly matching TRBD1 (5 bases). The V end lost 6 bases, the J end lost 2 bases, and 10 bases lay between the germline ends. This CDR3 is 14 amino acids long. From germline, CDR1 is MNHNY and CDR2 SVGAGI (reference sequence). The CDR3 region is CASRRQQTNEKLFF. The DNA of the CDR3 is TGTGCCAGCAGACGACAGCAGACTAATGAAAAACTGTTTTTT.

V usage is TRBV27 and J usage is TRBJ1-4; no clear D gene. The length of the CDR3 is 12 residues. Between the trimmed V and J ends, which lost 5 bases and 4 bases, there was a span of 5 bases. Germline lookup yields CDR1 MNHEY and CDR2 SMNVEV (reference sequence). The CDR3 region is CASSAHNEKLFF. In nucleotides, the CDR3 is TGTGCCAGCAGTGCCCATAATGAAAAACTGTTTTTT.

The V call is TRBV6-2 or TRBV6-3, the J call TRBJ1-5; TRBD1 aligns across 8 bases. Germline V lookup: CDR1 MNHEY, CDR2 SVGEGT. V was pared by 5 bases and J by 0 bases, with 18 bases of the junction left unmatched. CDR3 length equals 20 residues. CDR3 loop: CASSTRLGQDIAFSNQPQHF. Written as DNA, the CDR3 is TGTGCCAGCAGTACCCGCCTGGGACAGGACATTGCGTTTAGCAATCAGCCCCAGCATTTT.

About this clonotype: A much larger clonotype is one base distant, so this may be a read error. The rearrangement links TRBV4-1 to TRBJ1-2; no clear D. The CDR3 has 14 amino acids. Germline CDR1 reads MGHRA; CDR2 reads YSYEKL. The CDR3 loop reads CASNQDSSGYGYTF. CDR3 in DNA: TGCGCCAGCAACCAAGACTCAAGTGGCTATGGCTACACCTTC.

The chain is built from TRBV12-3 or TRBV12-4 and TRBJ2-7; D perhaps matches TRBD2 (5 bases). CDR3 length: 12 amino acids. Trimming removed 6 bases from V and 6 bases from J, with 12 bases in between. The CDR3 sequence: CASSPTRGEQYF. The CDR3 DNA reads TGTGCCAGCAGCCCTACTCGGGGCGAGCAGTACTTC.

This clonotype was observed at least ten times. At one of its ends the junction is not consistent with the germline gene, which may arise from a read error. V gene TRBV6-1 combines with J gene TRBJ1-5; D remains ambiguous. CDR1 and CDR2 (germline): MNHNS, SASEGT. The CDR3 consists of 12 residues. CDR3 bases: TGTGCCACCAGTCATAGCAATCAGCCCCAGCATTTT. Translated: CATSHSNQPQHF.

The sample holds a few counts of this clonotype. This CDR3 reads CASSQVATGGFSPLHF. CDR3 nucleotide sequence: TGCGCCAGCAGCCAAGTCGCCACAGGGGGGTTTTCACCCCTCCACTTT. V gene TRBV4-3 combines with J gene TRBJ1-6; 8 bases align to TRBD1. From germline, CDR1 is LGHNA and CDR2 YSLEER. Trimming at V came to 1 base and at J to 9 bases, leaving 8 bases not matched to a gene. The CDR3 covers 16 residues.

This clonotype occurred a few times. The chain employs TRBV20-1 and TRBJ2-7; D is possibly TRBD2 (5 bases). CDR3 length: 11 residues. CDR1 is DFQATT and CDR2 is SNEGSKA in the germline V gene (reference sequence). Between the trimmed V and J ends, which lost 4 bases and 4 bases, there was a span of 8 bases. CDR3 loop: CSAMRGYEQYF. The CDR3 nucleotides are TGCAGTGCTATGAGAGGGTACGAGCAGTACTTC.

This chain uses TRBV13 with TRBJ2-1; 8 bases are shared with TRBD2. CDR1 is PRHDT, CDR2 FYEKMQ, per germline (reference sequence). Trimming cost V 5 bases and J 4 bases; bases outside gene matches: 13. There are 17 residues in the CDR3. The CDR3 region has the DNA TGTGCCAGCAGCCCCGGGGGGTTGGCGGGGGGATACAATGAGCAGTTCTTC. As protein: CASSPGGLAGGYNEQFF.

This clonotype was recorded a few times. V and J are TRBV5-1 and TRBJ2-4, with D possibly matching TRBD1 (6 bases). This CDR3 is 13 amino acids long. Germline CDR1 SGHRS, CDR2 YFSETQ. The ends were cut back, 3 bases at V and 6 bases at J, with 10 bases in the middle. Here the CDR3 reads CASSSGTINIQYF. The CDR3 DNA reads as TGCGCCAGCAGCTCCGGGACAATAAACATTCAGTACTTC.

A remark on this clonotype: Compared with germline, one end of the junction differs, possibly owing to a read error. V gene TRBV10-3 combines with J gene TRBJ2-3, with D tentatively TRBD2 (6 bases). This CDR3 is 15 amino acids long. Germline V CDR1 and CDR2: ENHRY, SYGVKD. CDR3 sequence: CVISESSGRTDTQYF. The CDR3 region has the DNA TGTGTCATCAGTGAGTCGTCAGGGAGGACAGATACGCAGTATTTT.

Note on this clonotype: One end of the junction fails to match germline, which may point to a read error. V is TRBV7-9 and J is TRBJ2-2; 8 bases map to TRBD1. The CDR3 consists of 16 residues. Germline lookup yields CDR1 SEHNR and CDR2 FQNEAQ (reference sequence). The CDR3 loop is CASSSDRERDTGGLFF. As DNA, the CDR3 is TGTGCCAGCAGCTCGGACAGGGAACGCGACACCGGGGGGCTGTTTTTT.

The V gene is TRBV4-3, the J gene TRBJ1-2, with 9 bases identical to TRBD1. J was trimmed by 8 bases and V by 10 bases; bases with no gene match: 11. Germline V gene data show CDR1 as LGHNA and CDR2 as YSLEER. The CDR3 is 13 residues long. CDR3 nucleotide sequence: TGCGCCAACAGTCAAACAGGGGGCGGAGGCTACACCTTC. Its translation is CANSQTGGGGYTF.

This clonotype was seen only a few times. This may be a read error: a much more frequent sequence differs by one nucleotide. CDR3 sequence reads: CASSLWGQGYGQYF. CDR3 in DNA: TGTGCCAGCAGTTTATGGGGACAGGGATACGGGCAGTACTTC. The V and J genes are TRBV12-3 or TRBV12-4 and TRBJ2-7, with 9 bases identical to TRBD1. The length of the CDR3 is 14 residues.

The chain uses TRBV20-1 and TRBJ2-3; D is possibly TRBD2 (5 bases). The length of the CDR3 is 14 residues. CDR1 DFQATT and CDR2 SNEGSKA come from the germline V gene (reference sequence). The V end lost 7 bases, the J end lost 4 bases, and 18 bases lay between the germline ends. CDR3 DNA: TGCAGTGTTAAACTAGGAATTGGCTCAGATACGCAGTATTTT. Translating it yields CSVKLGIGSDTQYF.